The next 30 T cell receptor beta chains were all read from a single sample in a study of T cell responses to AZD1222 COVID-19 vaccine. Profiling relied on immunoSEQ multiplex PCR, and the TCRdb table lists in-frame clones only, not all of them. The table has about 150,000 clones, more than 80% seen once. The sequencing here drew on peripheral blood, taken 28 days after the second AZD1222 dose. All receptors come from an adult who received the AZD1222 COVID-19 vaccine.

The chain couples TRBV5-1 to TRBJ2-7; 11 bases fit TRBD2. The ends lost 4 bases at V and 3 bases at J; junction bases unmatched: 9. The germline CDR1 and CDR2 sequences are SGHRS and YFSETQ. This CDR3 has 16 amino acids. The CDR3 loop is CASSQWGLAENYEQYF. The CDR3 region has the DNA TGCGCCAGCAGCCAGTGGGGACTAGCGGAAAACTACGAGCAGTACTTC.

The rearrangement uses TRBV5-1 and TRBJ1-1; perhaps TRBD1 as D (5 bases). The CDR3 extends over 13 amino acids. Germline V CDR1 and CDR2: SGHRS, YFSETQ. V lost 0 bases and J lost 7, with 10 bases in between. The CDR3 coding sequence is TGCGCCAGCAGCTTGGGGGGCACTGGTGAAGCTTTCTTT. Amino acid sequence: CASSLGGTGEAFF.

V usage is TRBV18 and J usage is TRBJ2-3; 12 bases map to TRBD2. Trimming removed 3 bases from V and 5 bases from J; junction bases left unmatched: 9. The CDR3 covers 17 residues. Germline CDR1 is KGHSH and CDR2 is LQKENI. The CDR3 bases are TGTGCCAGCTCACCCCCCGGACTAGCGGGAAGGAAAGATACGCAGTATTTT. It is translated as CASSPPGLAGRKDTQYF. Combining the CDR3 with reference TRBV18 and TRBJ2-3 gives the whole variable domain NAGVMQNPRHLVRRRGQEARLRCSPMKGHSHVYWYRQLPEEGLKFMVYLQKENIIDESGMPKERFSAEFPKEGPSILRIQQVVRGDSAAYFCASSPPGLAGRKDTQYFGPGTRLTVL.

The J gene is TRBJ2-5, the V gene TRBV5-1, with unresolved D. This CDR3 comprises 15 residues. Germline CDR1 SGHRS, CDR2 YFSETQ. V was clipped by 0 bases and J by 5 bases, with 14 bases between them. The DNA of the CDR3 is TGCGCCAGCAGCTTGGCCTCCGCAGCCCAGGAGACCCAGTACTTC. Its protein is CASSLASAAQETQYF.

This chain connects TRBV12-3 or TRBV12-4 to TRBJ1-6; D is perhaps TRBD1 (6 bases). V lost 6 bases and J lost 7, with 10 bases in between. The CDR3 spans 13 residues. The CDR3 DNA sequence: TGTGCCAGCAGGAACAGGGACAATTCACCCCTCCACTTT. Encoded protein: CASRNRDNSPLHF.

The chain recombines TRBV28 with TRBJ1-2; D call uncertain. V was pared by 3 bases and J by 0 bases, with 8 bases between. Looked up from germline, CDR1 is MDHEN and CDR2 is SYDVKM. The CDR3 sequence is 14 residues long. In DNA form, the CDR3 reads TGTGCCAGCAGTTTGGGCAGAACTAACTATGGCTACACCTTC. Translating gives CASSLGRTNYGYTF.

This clone was seen once. V gene TRBV4-1 combines with J gene TRBJ1-3; TRBD1 might be the D (5 bases). This CDR3 comprises 19 residues. Germline V gene data show CDR1 as MGHRA and CDR2 as YSYEKL. Deletions cut 0 bases from V and 0 bases from J, with 18 bases between. This chain's CDR3 is CASSQDSPQWGISGNTIYF. In DNA form, the CDR3 reads TGCGCCAGCAGCCAAGATAGTCCACAGTGGGGGATCTCTGGAAACACCATATATTTT.

The V gene is TRBV5-1, the J gene TRBJ1-1; D ambiguous. Trimming stripped 0 bases from V and 1 base from J, with 10 bases between. Germline loops: CDR1 SGHRS, CDR2 YFSETQ. This CDR3 region has 15 residues. In nucleotides, the CDR3 is TGCGCCAGCAGCTTGGGAACAGAACAGAACACTGAAGCTTTCTTT. Translated: CASSLGTEQNTEAFF. Full variable domain (rest looked up from reference TRBV5-1 and TRBJ1-1): KAGVTQTPRYLIKTRGQQVTLSCSPISGHRSVSWYQQTPGQGLQFLFEYFSETQRNKGNFPGRFSGRQFSNSRSEMNVSTLELGDSALYLCASSLGTEQNTEAFFGQGTRLTVV.

The chain uses TRBV4-1 and TRBJ1-1; D call uncertain. V gave up 1 base and J gave up 0 bases, with 6 bases separating them. The germline gives CDR1 MGHRA, CDR2 YSYEKL. The CDR3 totals 14 residues. The CDR3 bases are TGCGCCAGCAGCCAAGGGGGTTTGAACACTGAAGCTTTCTTT. Translating it yields CASSQGGLNTEAFF.

The chain uses TRBV6-5 and TRBJ1-1; D gene uncertain. Trimming stripped 8 bases from V and 0 bases from J, with 10 bases between. Germline CDR1 MNHEY, CDR2 SVGAGI. The CDR3 sequence is 13 residues long. Here the CDR3 reads CASSREVNTEAFF. Written as DNA, the CDR3 is TGTGCCAGCTCACGGGAAGTGAACACTGAAGCTTTCTTT.

The J gene is TRBJ2-1, the V gene TRBV5-1, with 13 bases aligning to TRBD2. Germline V lookup: CDR1 SGHRS, CDR2 YFSETQ. This CDR3 is 17 amino acids long. The ends lost 0 bases at V and 6 bases at J; junction bases unmatched: 6. This CDR3 is CASSLALTSGRSNEQFF. Written as DNA, the CDR3 is TGCGCCAGCAGCTTGGCCCTGACTAGCGGGAGGTCCAATGAGCAGTTCTTC.

This clone has more than one count but fewer than ten. The chain couples TRBV15 to TRBJ2-2; tentatively, D is TRBD2 (6 bases). The CDR3 consists of 16 residues. In germline, CDR1 is LNHNV, CDR2 YYDKDF (reference sequence). V lost 1 base to trimming and J lost 1 base, with 10 bases between them. For the CDR3, the DNA is TGTGCCACCAGCAGAGCTTCGGGAGTGAACACCGGGGAGCTGTTTTTT. Protein sequence: CATSRASGVNTGELFF.

The rearrangement uses TRBV7-8 and TRBJ1-1; D unresolved. CDR3 length: 14 amino acids. CDR1 and CDR2 from the germline V gene are SGHVS and FQNEAQ. Trimming took off 5 bases at V and 6 bases at J, with 16 bases between the two ends. CDR3 loop: CASSPSQVGAEAFF. The DNA for the CDR3 is TGTGCCAGCAGCCCAAGTCAGGTCGGCGCTGAAGCTTTCTTT.

This clone was seen a handful of times. The chain uses TRBV6-5 and TRBJ2-1, with 12 bases that match TRBD2. The germline V gene has CDR1 MNHEY and CDR2 SVGAGI. The CDR3 consists of 15 residues. V lost 6 bases and J lost 9; bases outside the gene matches: 9. The CDR3 here is CASSPTSGSAVEQFF. The CDR3 coding sequence is TGTGCCAGCAGCCCGACTAGCGGGAGTGCGGTTGAGCAGTTCTTC.

The chain couples TRBV5-1 to TRBJ1-2; D is unclear. Trimming took off 0 bases at V and 3 bases at J, with 9 bases between the two ends. There are 14 residues in the CDR3. Germline CDR1 reads SGHRS; CDR2 reads YFSETQ. The CDR3 coding sequence is TGCGCCAGCAGCTTGGAGGACGGCCACTATGGCTACACCTTC. Translation: CASSLEDGHYGYTF.

The chain couples TRBV7-9 to TRBJ1-1; TRBD1 is a possible D gene (6 bases). Germline-derived CDR1 and CDR2 are SEHNR and FQNEAQ (reference sequence). The CDR3 runs 12 residues. Trimming pared 4 bases from V and 7 bases from J, leaving 10 bases between. This CDR3 is CASSSRDIEAFF. The CDR3 region has the DNA TGTGCCAGCAGCTCCCGGGACATTGAAGCTTTCTTT. The full variable domain, rest sourced from reference TRBV7-9 and TRBJ1-1, is DTGVSQNPRHKITKRGQNVTFRCDPISEHNRLYWYRQTLGQGPEFLTYFQNEAQLEKSRLLSDRFSAERPKGSFSTLEIQRTEQGDSAMYLCASSSRDIEAFFGQGTRLTVV.

The chain combines TRBV18 with TRBJ2-2, with 10 bases that match TRBD1. This CDR3 spans 17 amino acids. Per the germline V gene, CDR1 is KGHSH and CDR2 is LQKENI. Losses at the gene ends were 1 base for V and 0 bases for J; bases not matched to a gene: 2. CDR3 bases: TGTGCCAGCTCACCACGAGGGACAGGGGCGAACACCGGGGAGCTGTTTTTT. Protein: CASSPRGTGANTGELFF.

The V gene is TRBV6-2 or TRBV6-3, the J gene TRBJ2-1; D is possibly TRBD1 (5 bases). The CDR3 length is 13 residues. V shed 4 bases and J shed 6 bases, with 10 bases lying between them. CDR1 is MNHEY, CDR2 SVGEGT, per germline. CDR3 sequence: CASSSQGPNEQFF. The CDR3 bases are TGTGCCAGCAGTTCCCAGGGTCCCAATGAGCAGTTCTTC.

The chain is built from TRBV11-2 and TRBJ1-1; D call uncertain. Germline CDR1 reads SGHAT; CDR2 reads FQNNGV. V was clipped by 0 bases and J by 1 base, with 6 bases between them. The CDR3 totals 14 residues. The CDR3 loop is CASSLEYGNTEAFF. The DNA for the CDR3 is TGTGCCAGCAGCTTAGAGTACGGGAACACTGAAGCTTTCTTT.

The chain uses TRBV18 and TRBJ1-4, with D maybe TRBD1 (5 bases). Germline V lookup: CDR1 KGHSH, CDR2 LQKENI. This CDR3 is 14 amino acids long. Trimming took off 3 bases at V and 6 bases at J, with 11 bases between the two ends. The CDR3 region is CASSPTGLDEKLFF. For the CDR3, the DNA is TGTGCCAGCTCACCCACGGGACTCGATGAAAAACTGTTTTTT.

V usage is TRBV7-9 and J usage is TRBJ2-7; TRBD2 matches 7 bases. The V gene end was trimmed by 0 bases and the J gene end by 7 bases; junction bases not matched to a gene: 9. Germline values: CDR1 SEHNR, CDR2 FQNEAQ (reference sequence). This CDR3 has 15 residues. CDR3 sequence (DNA): TGTGCCAGCAGCTTAGCGGCTAGCGGAGCGCGGGAGCAGTACTTC. Encoded protein: CASSLAASGAREQYF.

The CDR3 region has the DNA TGTGCCAGCAGCCCAGGGACAGGGTCTGATCAGCCCCAGCATTTT. This codes for CASSPGTGSDQPQHF. V usage is TRBV7-9 and J usage is TRBJ1-5, with 9 nucleotides matching TRBD1. V lost 5 bases, J lost 5 bases, and 7 bases stayed unmatched. The length of the CDR3 is 15 residues. CDR1 is SEHNR, CDR2 FQNEAQ, per germline (reference sequence).

The chain carries TRBV19 and TRBJ1-2; 10 bases align to TRBD1. The germline gives CDR1 LNHDA, CDR2 SQIVND (reference sequence). The ends lost 1 base at V and 4 bases at J; junction bases unmatched: 6. This CDR3 has 16 amino acids. The CDR3, as DNA: TGTGCCAGTAGTATAGTTCGACAGGGGGCTCTCTATGGCTACACCTTC. Its protein is CASSIVRQGALYGYTF.

V is TRBV3-1 (or the pseudogene TRBV3-2) and J is TRBJ1-2, with D unclear. CDR1 is LGHDT and CDR2 is YNNKEL in the germline V gene (reference sequence). V was shortened by 4 bases and J by 8 bases, with 20 bases between the two germline ends. The CDR3 extends over 15 amino acids. The CDR3 here is CASSPRVDSRGGYTF. The CDR3 coding sequence is TGTGCCAGCAGCCCCCGGGTCGACTCTCGGGGAGGCTACACCTTC.

The rearrangement links TRBV7-9 to TRBJ2-7, with D possibly TRBD2 on 5 matching bases. Per germline, CDR1 SEHNR and CDR2 FQNEAQ (reference sequence). The ends were cut back, 8 bases at V and 0 bases at J, with 11 bases in the middle. This CDR3 has 13 amino acids. The chain's CDR3 is CASGGSSSYEQYF. For the CDR3, the DNA is TGTGCCAGCGGCGGGTCTTCCTCCTACGAGCAGTACTTC.

The CDR3 sequence is CASSQGSILAGETQYF. The CDR3 coding sequence is TGTGCCAGCAGCCAAGGGTCTATACTAGCAGGGGAGACCCAGTACTTC. This chain joins TRBV3-1 (or the pseudogene TRBV3-2) and TRBJ2-5, with a possible D match to TRBD2 (6 bases). Trimming removed 1 base at V and 5 bases at J, with 17 bases between. From germline, CDR1 is LGHDT and CDR2 YNNKEL (reference sequence). The CDR3 sequence is 16 residues long.

Turning to this clone: Other DNA sequences in the same sample also yield this CDR3. The V and J genes are TRBV9 and TRBJ2-5; 7 bases map to TRBD2. CDR1 and CDR2 from the germline V gene are SGDLS and YYNGEE. There are 15 residues in the CDR3. V shed 0 bases and J 5 bases; nucleotides not matched to a gene: 7. CDR3 loop: CASSVAGGLRETQYF. The CDR3 region has the DNA TGTGCCAGCAGCGTAGCCGGGGGGTTGAGGGAGACCCAGTACTTC.

About this clone: This same CDR3 is encoded by further DNA sequences in the sample. The CDR3 is CASSTGTGGNQPQHF. In DNA, the CDR3 is TGTGCCAGTAGTACTGGGACAGGGGGCAATCAGCCCCAGCATTTT. The chain carries TRBV19 and TRBJ1-5, with 10 bases fitting TRBD1. Trimming took 4 bases from V and 2 from J; bases not matched to a gene: 2. There are 15 residues in the CDR3. Germline-derived CDR1 and CDR2 are LNHDA and SQIVND (reference sequence).

The V and J genes are TRBV29-1 and TRBJ2-1; 12 bases align to TRBD2. The germline V gene has CDR1 SQVTM and CDR2 ANQGSEA. The CDR3 runs 13 residues. V gave up 4 bases and J gave up 10 bases; unmatched junction bases: 5. The CDR3 loop reads CSVVASGRAEQFF. The CDR3 nucleotides are TGCAGCGTTGTGGCTAGCGGGAGGGCGGAGCAGTTCTTC.

The chain recombines TRBV27 with TRBJ1-4; perhaps TRBD1 as D (5 bases). V lost 6 bases and J 7 bases, leaving 15 bases between the germline ends. The CDR3 is 14 amino acids. Germline V gene lookup returns CDR1 MNHEY and CDR2 SMNVEV (reference sequence). The CDR3 DNA reads TGTGCCAGCAGCACCGATCAGGGAGGTGAAAAACTGTTTTTT. This encodes CASSTDQGGEKLFF.